Listed below are T cell receptor beta chains from one sample, sequenced in a study of T-cell reconstitution after alpha-beta-depleted transplantation in children. TCRdb independently ran MiXCR on the PCR reads; one entry per CDR3 protein. The sample yields hundreds of thousands of distinct CDR3 sequences, approximately 9% seen once. This specimen consisted of PBMCs from the stem cell graft donor, obtained from the stem cell graft. These receptors originate from a human donor who donated a stem cell graft to a child with acute lymphoblastic leukemia. Each CDR3 is given with its conserved first and last residue. The order of the fields is V gene, clone size, J gene, D gene, CDR3 protein, CDR3 DNA. D genes are given only for firm matches. A clone size is listed for some rows: how often the clone was seen (once, few, many), or a class if it is expanded.

>TRBV15|.|TRBJ2-7|.
CATSRVLGGDYEQYF
TGTGCCACCAGCAGAGTTCTAGGGGGTGACTACGAGCAGTACTTC
>TRBV12-3/TRBV12-4|.|TRBJ1-5|.
CASSLIGPGQPQHF
TGTGCCAGCAGTTTAATAGGGCCGGGGCAGCCCCAGCATTTT
>TRBV12-3/TRBV12-4|few|TRBJ1-5|TRBD1
CASSLAQGGYSNQPQHF
TGTGCCAGCAGTTTAGCCCAGGGGGGCTATAGCAATCAGCCCCAGCATTTT
>TRBV5-1|.|TRBJ1-3|.
CASSLLGHGGNTIYF
TGCGCCAGCAGCTTGCTTGGACACGGCGGAAACACCATATATTTT
>TRBV7-9|many|TRBJ1-2|.
CASSFSANYGYTF
TGTGCCAGCAGCTTTTCTGCTAACTATGGCTACACCTTC
>TRBV11-3|few|TRBJ1-2|TRBD1
CASSSRDRRRYGYTF
TGTGCCAGCAGCAGTCGGGACAGACGTCGGTATGGCTACACCTTC
>TRBV15|.|TRBJ2-2|.
CATTRENTGELFF
TGTGCCACCACGCGGGAGAACACCGGGGAGCTGTTTTTT
>TRBV12-3/TRBV12-4|few|TRBJ1-5|.
CASSTSSRGGQPQHF
TGTGCCAGCAGCACCTCGAGCAGGGGAGGCCAGCCCCAGCATTTT
>TRBV7-9|many|TRBJ2-5|.
CASSPPGRVKTQYF
TGTGCCAGCAGCCCCCCCGGGCGGGTAAAGACCCAGTACTTC
>TRBV20-1|many|TRBJ1-4|.
CSANQPGLHSEKLFF
TGCAGTGCTAATCAACCGGGACTCCATTCGGAAAAACTGTTTTTT
>TRBV13|many|TRBJ1-1|.
CASSLGGAGRPEAFF
TGTGCCAGCAGCTTAGGAGGCGCTGGTAGGCCTGAAGCTTTCTTT
>TRBV27|.|TRBJ1-1|TRBD1
CASRPRGTAMNTEAFF
TGTGCCAGCAGACCCAGGGGGACAGCTATGAACACTGAAGCTTTCTTT
>TRBV4-3|many|TRBJ2-3|TRBD2
CASSQDRAGGNTDTQYF
TGCGCCAGCAGCCAAGATCGAGCGGGGGGCAACACAGATACGCAGTATTTT
>TRBV5-1|few|TRBJ1-1|.
CASTPGGLSGNTEAFF
TGCGCCAGCACCCCTGGGGGGTTAAGCGGGAACACTGAAGCTTTCTTT
>TRBV27|many|TRBJ2-3|.
CATWMAYTQYF
TGTGCCACCTGGATGGCGTATACGCAGTATTTT
>TRBV18|few|TRBJ2-5|.
CASSPPGSLETQYF
TGTGCCAGCTCACCACCGGGGTCCCTGGAGACCCAGTACTTC
>TRBV18|.|TRBJ1-1|TRBD1
CASSQTSGGGGTEAFF
TGTGCCAGCTCACAGACCAGTGGAGGGGGCGGGACTGAAGCTTTCTTT
>TRBV5-1|.|TRBJ2-2|TRBD1
CASSSISRQGLPTGELFF
TGCGCCAGCAGCTCCATATCGAGACAGGGGCTACCCACCGGGGAGCTGTTTTTT
>TRBV7-8|.|TRBJ2-1|TRBD1
CASSLGQGVNNEQFF
TGTGCCAGCAGCCTGGGACAGGGGGTTAACAATGAGCAGTTCTTC
>TRBV10-3|many|TRBJ1-1|TRBD1
CATQQGDTEAFF
TGTGCCACCCAACAGGGGGACACTGAAGCTTTCTTT
>TRBV24-1|.|TRBJ2-2|.
CATSTGRELFF
TGTGCCACCTCCACCGGCCGGGAGCTGTTTTTT
>TRBV24-1|many|TRBJ2-1|.
CATSTSGQAYNEQFF
.